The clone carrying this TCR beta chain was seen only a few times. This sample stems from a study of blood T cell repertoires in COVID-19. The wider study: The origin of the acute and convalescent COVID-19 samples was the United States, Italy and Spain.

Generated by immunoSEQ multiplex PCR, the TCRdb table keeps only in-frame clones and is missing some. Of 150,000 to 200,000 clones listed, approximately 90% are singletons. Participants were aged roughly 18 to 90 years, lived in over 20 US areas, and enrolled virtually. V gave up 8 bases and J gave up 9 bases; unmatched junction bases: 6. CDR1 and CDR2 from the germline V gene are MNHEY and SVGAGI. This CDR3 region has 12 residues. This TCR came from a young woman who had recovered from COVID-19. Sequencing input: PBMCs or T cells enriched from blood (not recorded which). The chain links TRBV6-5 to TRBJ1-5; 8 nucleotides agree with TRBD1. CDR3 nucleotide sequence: TGTGCCAGCCAAAACAGGGGGGGGCCCCAGCATTTT. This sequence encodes CASQNRGGPQHF.